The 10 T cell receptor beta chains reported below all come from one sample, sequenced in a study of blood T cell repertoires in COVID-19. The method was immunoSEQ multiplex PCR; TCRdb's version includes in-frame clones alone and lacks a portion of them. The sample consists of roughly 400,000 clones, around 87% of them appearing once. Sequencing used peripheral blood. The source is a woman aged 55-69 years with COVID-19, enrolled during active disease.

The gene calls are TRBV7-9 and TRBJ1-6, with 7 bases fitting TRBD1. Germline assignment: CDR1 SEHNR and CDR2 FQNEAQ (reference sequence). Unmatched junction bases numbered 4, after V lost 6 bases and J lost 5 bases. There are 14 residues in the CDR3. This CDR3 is CASRLTGDNSPLHF. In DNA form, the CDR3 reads TGTGCCAGCAGACTCACAGGGGATAATTCACCCCTCCACTTT.

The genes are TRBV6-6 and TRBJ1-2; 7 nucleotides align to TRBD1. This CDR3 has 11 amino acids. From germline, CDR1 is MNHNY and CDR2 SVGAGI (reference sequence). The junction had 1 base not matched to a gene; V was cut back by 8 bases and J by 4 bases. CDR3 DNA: TGTGCCAGCTGGACAGGCTATGGCTACACCTTC. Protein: CASWTGYGYTF.

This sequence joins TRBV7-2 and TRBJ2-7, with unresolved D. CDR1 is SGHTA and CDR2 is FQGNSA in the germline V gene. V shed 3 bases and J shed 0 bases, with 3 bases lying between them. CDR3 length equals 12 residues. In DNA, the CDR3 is TGTGCCAGCAGCTTTAACTCCTACGAGCAGTACTTC. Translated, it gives CASSFNSYEQYF.

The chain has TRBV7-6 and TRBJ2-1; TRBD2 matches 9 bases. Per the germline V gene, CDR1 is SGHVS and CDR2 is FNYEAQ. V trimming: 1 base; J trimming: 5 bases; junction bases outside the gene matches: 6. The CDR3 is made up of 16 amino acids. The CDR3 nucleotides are TGTGCCAGCAGCTTAGGGGCGGGAGGGGCGAACAATGAGCAGTTCTTC. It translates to CASSLGAGGANNEQFF.

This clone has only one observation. The CDR3 spells CASIGRAPLREQYF. The CDR3 DNA reads as TGTGCCAGCATTGGGAGGGCTCCTCTCCGCGAGCAGTACTTC. This chain uses TRBV21-1 with TRBJ2-7; no check of the table's D call, TRBD2, against the DNA was made. TRBV21-1 is assigned pseudogene status. This CDR3 has 14 residues.

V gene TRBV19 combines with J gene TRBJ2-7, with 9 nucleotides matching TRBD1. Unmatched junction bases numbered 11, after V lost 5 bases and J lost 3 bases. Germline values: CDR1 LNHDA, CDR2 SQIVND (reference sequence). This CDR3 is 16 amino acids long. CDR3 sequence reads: CASSPGQGVKIYEQYF. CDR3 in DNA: TGTGCCAGTAGTCCGGGACAGGGCGTAAAGATCTACGAGCAGTACTTC.

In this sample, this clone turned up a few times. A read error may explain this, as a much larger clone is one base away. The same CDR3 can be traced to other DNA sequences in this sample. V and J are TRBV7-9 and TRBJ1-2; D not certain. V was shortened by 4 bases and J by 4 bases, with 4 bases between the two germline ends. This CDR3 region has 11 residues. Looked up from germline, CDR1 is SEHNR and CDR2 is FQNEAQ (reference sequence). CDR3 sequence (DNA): TGTGCCAGCAGCTCCTCCTATGGCTACACCTTC. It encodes CASSSSYGYTF.

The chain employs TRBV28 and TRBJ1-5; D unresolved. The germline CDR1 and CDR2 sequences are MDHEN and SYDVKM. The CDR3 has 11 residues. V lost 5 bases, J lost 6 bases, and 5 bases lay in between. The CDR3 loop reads CASSTRQPQHF. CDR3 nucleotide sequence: TGTGCCAGCAGTACTCGTCAGCCCCAGCATTTT.

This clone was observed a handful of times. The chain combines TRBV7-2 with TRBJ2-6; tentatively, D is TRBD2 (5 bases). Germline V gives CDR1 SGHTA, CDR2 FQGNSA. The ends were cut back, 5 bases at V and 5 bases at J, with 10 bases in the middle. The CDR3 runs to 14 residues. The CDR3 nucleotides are TGTGCCAGCAGCGAGGCCGGGAGGGCCAACGTCCTGACTTTC. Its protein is CASSEAGRANVLTF.

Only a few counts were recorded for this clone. CDR3 region: CASSPKGDSPLHF. CDR3 bases: TGTGCCAGCTCACCAAAGGGGGATTCACCCCTCCACTTT. This rearrangement joins TRBV18 to TRBJ1-6; D is possibly TRBD1 (6 bases). The CDR3 spans 13 residues. Germline CDR1 KGHSH, CDR2 LQKENI. Trimming took off 2 bases at V and 8 bases at J, with 7 bases between the two ends.